This TCR beta chain appears in the sequencing data of a study of Graves' ophthalmopathy and Graves' hyperthyroidism. General study findings and limits: Blood also harbored most expanded thyroid clonotypes above 0.001 frequency. A 13-signature model separated ophthalmopathy from stable hyperthyroidism, approximately 87% sensitivity, 65% to 82% specificity.

In regard to this clonotype: The antigen is undetermined. With a much larger clone just one base away, this may be a read error.

Germline CDR1 LGHNA, CDR2 YSLEER. V lost 3 bases and J lost 6, with 12 bases in between. This CDR3 has 14 residues. Participants with hyperthyroidism, aged 18 to 65, were newly diagnosed with under 2 months' duration. None of the included patients had other autoimmune diseases, uncontrolled infections, pregnancy or lactation, as these led to exclusion. TCR beta CDR3 regions were amplified from RNA transcripts. Second-round multiplex PCR followed a first-round RT-PCR using HTBI primers. Using its own MiXCR run on the multiplex PCR reads, TCRdb lists one record per CDR3 protein. The sample yields 900,000 to 1,200,000 distinct CDR3 sequences, less than 45% seen once.

The material sequenced was peripheral blood or thyroid tissue (not recorded which). The chain carries TRBV4-3 and TRBJ1-5; D is unclear. The origin of this receptor is an adult man with Graves' hyperthyroidism. DNA of the CDR3: TGCGCCAGCAGCCAGGACGGGGTCGGTCAGCCCCAGCATTTT. This encodes CASSQDGVGQPQHF.